Presented here are 14 T cell receptor beta chains from one specimen sequenced in a study of CD8+ T cells in alopecia areata. Stated treatment: oral pan-JAK inhibitor, 5-10 mg twice daily. RNA was isolated and reverse transcribed to cDNA, the sequencing template. Method: immunoSEQ multiplex PCR; TCRdb's copy keeps in-frame clones and lacks some. In the table there are approximately 130,000 clones, about 59% of which are singletons. The sequenced sample was CD4+ T cells sorted from blood, obtained at week 4, from a patient treated with tofacitinib. These receptors all come from a human donor with alopecia areata.

CDR3 coding DNA: TGTGCCAGCAGTAACAGGGGGACAGGTCCCGGGGAGCTGTTTTTT. It codes for CASSNRGTGPGELFF. The chain uses TRBV28 and TRBJ2-2; 8 bases fit TRBD1. From germline, CDR1 is MDHEN and CDR2 SYDVKM. This CDR3 has 15 residues. J lost 6 bases, V lost 5 bases, and 8 bases had no gene match.

This clone occurred a few times. The chain couples TRBV6-5 to TRBJ2-7; D unresolved. The CDR3 is 12 residues long. V dropped 0 bases and J dropped 10 bases, with 10 bases sitting between them. CDR1 and CDR2 (germline): MNHEY, SVGAGI. This CDR3 is CASSYSSGVQYF. In DNA, the CDR3 is TGTGCCAGCAGTTACTCTAGTGGGGTACAGTACTTC.

The chain combines TRBV4-3 with TRBJ1-6, with 7 bases identical to TRBD1. Germline CDR1 is LGHNA and CDR2 is YSLEER. This CDR3 contains 17 residues. Trimming at V came to 2 bases and at J to 7 bases, leaving 11 bases not matched to a gene. The CDR3 loop reads CASSQNADRDSNSPLHF. The DNA for the CDR3 is TGCGCCAGCAGCCAAAATGCCGACCGGGACAGCAATTCACCCCTCCACTTT.

V usage is TRBV4-3 and J usage is TRBJ1-5, with 10 bases that match TRBD1. There are 14 residues in the CDR3. Trimming removed 4 bases from V and 7 bases from J; junction bases left unmatched: 4. CDR1 is LGHNA, CDR2 YSLEER, per germline. The CDR3 DNA reads as TGCGCCAGCAGCCTCGGACAGGGGGAGCAGCCCCAGCATTTT. This gives the protein CASSLGQGEQPQHF.

The rearrangement links TRBV2 to TRBJ1-2; TRBD1 might be the D (6 bases). CDR3 length equals 14 residues. CDR1 is SNHLY, CDR2 FYNNEI, per germline. V shed 3 bases and J shed 4 bases, with 12 bases lying between them. CDR3 loop: CASSDQGIIYGYTF. In DNA form, the CDR3 reads TGTGCCAGCAGTGACCAGGGGATCATCTATGGCTACACCTTC.

This clone came up a few times. The gene calls are TRBV29-1 and TRBJ2-7; 7 bases line up with TRBD1. The V and J ends lost 7 bases and 1 base, in that order; junction bases with no gene match: 10. The CDR3 runs to 14 residues. CDR1 SQVTM and CDR2 ANQGSEA come from the germline V gene. The CDR3 loop is CSAARGPLSYEQYF. Written as DNA, the CDR3 is TGCAGCGCCGCGAGGGGGCCGCTATCCTACGAGCAGTACTTC.

This clone has a handful of counts. This chain uses TRBV28 with TRBJ2-4; 7 bases line up with TRBD1. Germline V gives CDR1 MDHEN, CDR2 SYDVKM. With V trimmed by 10 bases and J by 6 bases, 15 bases remained unmatched. The CDR3 runs to 15 residues. The CDR3 sequence is CATLDRVGVRNIQYF. The CDR3 DNA follows: TGTGCCACCCTCGACAGGGTAGGGGTACGAAACATTCAGTACTTC. Full variable domain (outside the CDR3, taken from reference TRBV28 and TRBJ2-4): DVKVTQSSRYLVKRTGEKVFLECVQDMDHENMFWYRQDPGLGLRLIYFSYDVKMKEKGDIPEGYSVSREKKERFSLILESASTNQTSMYLCATLDRVGVRNIQYFGAGTRLSVL.

V gene TRBV28 combines with J gene TRBJ2-5, with 8 positions matching TRBD1. The CDR3 extends over 13 amino acids. The germline V gene has CDR1 MDHEN and CDR2 SYDVKM. Trimming cost V 6 bases and J 5 bases; bases outside gene matches: 5. CDR3 protein: CASRQTGGETQYF. In nucleotides, the CDR3 is TGTGCCAGCAGGCAAACAGGGGGTGAGACCCAGTACTTC.

This clone appeared a single time. The rearrangement joins TRBV2 to TRBJ2-6; D remains ambiguous. Trimming stripped 8 bases from V and 0 bases from J, with 11 bases between. In germline, CDR1 is SNHLY, CDR2 FYNNEI. CDR3 length: 15 residues. The CDR3 reads CASRSLVSGANVLTF. As DNA, the CDR3 is TGTGCCAGCCGCAGTTTAGTCTCTGGGGCCAACGTCCTGACTTTC.

CDR3 bases: TGCAGCGTTGAGGATAGACAGGGGCAAGAGACCCAGTACTTC. This gives the protein CSVEDRQGQETQYF. The V and J genes are TRBV29-1 and TRBJ2-5, with 8 nucleotides matching TRBD1. CDR3 length equals 14 residues. The germline V gene encodes CDR1 SQVTM and CDR2 ANQGSEA. Losses at the gene ends were 3 bases for V and 2 bases for J; bases not matched to a gene: 5.

This clone was seen more than once but under ten times. A read error is likely, as this CDR3 ends without the conserved phenylalanine or tryptophan. The DNA is left out, because the CDR3 cannot be placed on it with certainty; the CDR3 is given as TCRdb lists it. The chain links TRBV21-1 to TRBJ2-3; no DNA check was done on the table's D call, TRBD2. TRBV21-1 is listed as a pseudogene. Counting both end residues, the CDR3 totals 10 amino acids. The CDR3 spells CASSTHREWG.

The chain uses TRBV2 and TRBJ2-5; a weak D match, TRBD2 (6 bases). Germline lookup yields CDR1 SNHLY and CDR2 FYNNEI. V lost 6 bases to trimming and J lost 5 bases, with 19 bases between them. The CDR3 extends over 15 amino acids. Here the CDR3 DNA reads TGTGCCAGCAGCTCCCTTGGAGGGAGTGAGGAGACCCAGTACTTC. Amino acid sequence: CASSSLGGSEETQYF.

This chain uses TRBV7-6 with TRBJ2-7, with 8 bases fitting TRBD1. J was trimmed by 4 bases and V by 4 bases; bases with no gene match: 9. The CDR3 has 15 residues. Germline assignment: CDR1 SGHVS and CDR2 FNYEAQ. The CDR3 nucleotides are TGTGCCAGCAGCTCAATCCGGGACAGGTTTTACGAGCAGTACTTC. Its protein product is CASSSIRDRFYEQYF.

The chain carries TRBV7-2 and TRBJ2-3, with D uncertain. Germline V CDR1 and CDR2: SGHTA, FQGNSA. The CDR3 is 15 amino acids. V gave up 2 bases and J gave up 2 bases, with 11 bases separating them. In DNA form, the CDR3 reads TGTGCCAGCAGCTTAAGCCAGGCGCCCACAGATACGCAGTATTTT. It encodes CASSLSQAPTDTQYF.